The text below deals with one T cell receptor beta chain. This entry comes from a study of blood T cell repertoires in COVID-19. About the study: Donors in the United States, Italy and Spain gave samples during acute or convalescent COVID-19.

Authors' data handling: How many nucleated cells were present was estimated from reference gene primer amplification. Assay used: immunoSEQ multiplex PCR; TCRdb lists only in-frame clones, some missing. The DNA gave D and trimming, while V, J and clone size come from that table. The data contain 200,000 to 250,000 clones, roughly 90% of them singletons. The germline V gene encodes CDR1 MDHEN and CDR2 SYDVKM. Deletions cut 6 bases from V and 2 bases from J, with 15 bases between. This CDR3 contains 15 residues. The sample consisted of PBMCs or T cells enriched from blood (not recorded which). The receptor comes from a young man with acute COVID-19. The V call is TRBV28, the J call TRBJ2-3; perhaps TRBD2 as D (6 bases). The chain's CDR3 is CASSPVAGNTDTQYF. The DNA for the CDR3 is TGTGCCAGCAGCCCCGTCGCGGGGAACACAGATACGCAGTATTTT.